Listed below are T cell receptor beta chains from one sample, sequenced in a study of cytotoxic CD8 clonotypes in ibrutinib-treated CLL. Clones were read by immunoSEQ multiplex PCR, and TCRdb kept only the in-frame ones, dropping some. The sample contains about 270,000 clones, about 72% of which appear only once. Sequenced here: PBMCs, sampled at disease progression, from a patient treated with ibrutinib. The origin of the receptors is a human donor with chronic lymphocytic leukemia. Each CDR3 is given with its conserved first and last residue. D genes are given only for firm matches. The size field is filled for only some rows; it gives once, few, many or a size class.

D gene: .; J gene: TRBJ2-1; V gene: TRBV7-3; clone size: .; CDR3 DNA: TGTGCCAGCGCGGAGGGCTCCTACAATGAGCAGTTCTTC; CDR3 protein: CASAEGSYNEQFF
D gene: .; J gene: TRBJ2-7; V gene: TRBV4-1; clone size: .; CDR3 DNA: TGCGCCAGCAGCCAAGTCACAAGCTCCTACGAGCAGTACTTC; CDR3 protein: CASSQVTSSYEQYF
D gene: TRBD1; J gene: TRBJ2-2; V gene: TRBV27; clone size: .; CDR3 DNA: TGTGCCAGCAGCGCAGGGGGTAACACCGGGGAGCTGTTTTTT; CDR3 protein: CASSAGGNTGELFF
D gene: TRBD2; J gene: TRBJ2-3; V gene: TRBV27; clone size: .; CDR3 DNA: TGTGCCAGCAGTCGACTCAGCGGGGGGGCTCGAGATACGCAGTATTTT; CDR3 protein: CASSRLSGGARDTQYF
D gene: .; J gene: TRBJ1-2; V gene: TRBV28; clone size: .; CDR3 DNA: TGTGCCAGCAGCCTTCAACCCCGGGGCTACACCTTC; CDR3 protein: CASSLQPRGYTF
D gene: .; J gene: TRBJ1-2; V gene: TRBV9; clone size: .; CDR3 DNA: TGTGCCAGCAGCACCACAGGGTACGGCTACACCTTC; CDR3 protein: CASSTTGYGYTF
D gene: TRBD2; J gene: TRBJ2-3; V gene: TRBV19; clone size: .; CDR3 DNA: TGTGCCAGTAGTATAATGGCTAGCGGAGCCCGCACAGATACGCAGTATTTT; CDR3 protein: CASSIMASGARTDTQYF
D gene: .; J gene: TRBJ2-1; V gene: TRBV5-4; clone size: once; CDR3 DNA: TGTGCCAGCAGCTCCTCGTACTCCTACAATGAGCAGTTCTTC; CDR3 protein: CASSSSYSYNEQFF
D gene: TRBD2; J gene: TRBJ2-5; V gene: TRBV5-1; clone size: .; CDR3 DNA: TGCGCCAGCAGCTTGGCCCCTAGCGGGGGATTGGAGACCCAGTACTTC; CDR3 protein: CASSLAPSGGLETQYF
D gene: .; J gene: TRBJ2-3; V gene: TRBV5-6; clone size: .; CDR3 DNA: TGTGCCAGCAGCTGGGGGGTCACAGATACGCAGTATTTT; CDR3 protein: CASSWGVTDTQYF
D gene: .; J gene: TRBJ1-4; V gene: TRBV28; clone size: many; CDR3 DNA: TGTGCCACCTGGAACCCTGGGGGAAAACTGTTTTTT; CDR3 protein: CATWNPGGKLFF
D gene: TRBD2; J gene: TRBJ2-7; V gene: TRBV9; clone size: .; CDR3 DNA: TGTGCCAGCAGCGCCAAACCGGGACTAATTGTGTACGAGCAGTACTTC; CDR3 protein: CASSAKPGLIVYEQYF
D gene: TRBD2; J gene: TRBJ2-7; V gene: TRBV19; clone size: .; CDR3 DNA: TGTGCCAGTAGTGACCTAGCGGGGGACCTCTCCTACGAGCAGTACTTC; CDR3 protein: CASSDLAGDLSYEQYF
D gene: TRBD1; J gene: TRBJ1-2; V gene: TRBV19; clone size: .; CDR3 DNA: TGTGCCAGTAGTATCGCGACAGGGGTCGGCTACACCTTC; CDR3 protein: CASSIATGVGYTF
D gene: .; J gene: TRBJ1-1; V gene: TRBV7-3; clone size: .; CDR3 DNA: TGTGCCAGCAGCTTCAGGTGGGACACTGAAGCTTTCTTT; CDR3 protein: CASSFRWDTEAFF
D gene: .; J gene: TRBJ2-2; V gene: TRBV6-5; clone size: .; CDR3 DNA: TGTGCCAGCAGTTACTCGGGGGGTCACGGGGAGCTGTTTTTT; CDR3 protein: CASSYSGGHGELFF
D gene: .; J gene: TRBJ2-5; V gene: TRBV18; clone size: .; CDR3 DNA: TGTGCCAGCTCACGGGGGCGAGAGACCCAGTACTTC; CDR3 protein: CASSRGRETQYF
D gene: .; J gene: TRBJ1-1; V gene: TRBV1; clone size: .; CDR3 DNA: TGCACCAGCAGCCTTTCACAGGGTTTGAACACTGAAGCTTTCTTT; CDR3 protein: CTSSLSQGLNTEAFF
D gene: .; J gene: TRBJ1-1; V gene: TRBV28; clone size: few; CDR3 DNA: TGTGCCAGCCAAGACTTCGACGTCACTGAAGCTTTCTTT; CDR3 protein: CASQDFDVTEAFF
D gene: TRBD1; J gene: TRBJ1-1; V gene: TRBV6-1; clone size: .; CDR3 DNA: TGTGCCAGCAGTGTTCGGACAGGAATGAACACTGAAGCTTTCTTT; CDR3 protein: CASSVRTGMNTEAFF
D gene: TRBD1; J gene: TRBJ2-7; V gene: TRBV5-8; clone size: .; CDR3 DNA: TGTGCCAGCAGCACCACCGGGACAGGTCACGAGCAGTACTTC; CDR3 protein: CASSTTGTGHEQYF
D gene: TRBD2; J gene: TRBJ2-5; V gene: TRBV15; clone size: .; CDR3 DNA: TGTGCCACCAGCAAGTCGACTAGCGGCCAAGAGACCCAGTACTTC; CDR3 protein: CATSKSTSGQETQYF
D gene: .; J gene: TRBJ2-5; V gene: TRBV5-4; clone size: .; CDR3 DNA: TGTGCCAGCAGCCCCGAGGCAGGGTTTGACCAAGAGACCCAGTACTTC; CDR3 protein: CASSPEAGFDQETQYF
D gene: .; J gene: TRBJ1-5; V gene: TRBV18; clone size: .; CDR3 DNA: TGTGCCAGCTCGGCGGGGGGCGGGCAGCCCCAGCATTTT; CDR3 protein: CASSAGGGQPQHF
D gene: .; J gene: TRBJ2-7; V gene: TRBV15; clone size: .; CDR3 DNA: TGTGCCACCAGCAGAGGCCGGGGTTACGAGCAGTACTTC; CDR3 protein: CATSRGRGYEQYF
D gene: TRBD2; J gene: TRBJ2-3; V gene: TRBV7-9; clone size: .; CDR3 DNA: TGTGCCAGCAGCTTCCGTGAACTAGCGGGAGTAGATACGCAGTATTTT; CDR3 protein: CASSFRELAGVDTQYF
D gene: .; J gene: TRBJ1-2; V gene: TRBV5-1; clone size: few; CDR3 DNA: TGCGCCAGCAGCCCGACAGGTGTCGCCTCCTCTCTCGGCTACACCTTC; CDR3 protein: CASSPTGVASSLGYTF
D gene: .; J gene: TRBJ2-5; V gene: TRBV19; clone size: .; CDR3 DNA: TGTGCCAGTAGTAGATTGGGTCAAGAGACCCAGTACTTC; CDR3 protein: CASSRLGQETQYF